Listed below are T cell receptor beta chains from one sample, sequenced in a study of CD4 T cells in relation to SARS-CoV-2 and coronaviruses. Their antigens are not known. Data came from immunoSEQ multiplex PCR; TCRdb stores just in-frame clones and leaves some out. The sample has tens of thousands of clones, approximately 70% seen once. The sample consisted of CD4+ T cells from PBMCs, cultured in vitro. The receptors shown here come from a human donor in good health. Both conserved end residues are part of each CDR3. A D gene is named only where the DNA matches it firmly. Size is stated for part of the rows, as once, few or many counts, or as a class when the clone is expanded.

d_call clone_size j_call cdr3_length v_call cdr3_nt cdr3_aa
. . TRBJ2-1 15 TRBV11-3 TGTGCCAGCAGCTTAGAGGGTCTAGCAGACAATGAGCAGTTCTTC CASSLEGLADNEQFF
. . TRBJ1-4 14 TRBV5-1 TGCGCCAGCAGCGTGATGGGGGTAGCTGAAAAACTGTTTTTT CASSVMGVAEKLFF
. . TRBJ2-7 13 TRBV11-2 TGTGCCAGCAAGAGCGGGCTCTCCTACGAGCAGTACTTC CASKSGLSYEQYF
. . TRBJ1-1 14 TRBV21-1 TGTGCCGGGCTAGTGGGACAGCAGAACACTGAAGCTTTCTTT CAGLVGQQNTEAFF
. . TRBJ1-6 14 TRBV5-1 TGCGCCAGCAGGTTGGAGGGAGGTAATTCACCCCTCCACTTT CASRLEGGNSPLHF
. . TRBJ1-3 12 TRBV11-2 TGTGCCAGCAGCGACAATGGAAACACCATATATTTT CASSDNGNTIYF
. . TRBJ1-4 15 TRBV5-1 TGCGCCAGCAGCCCCGGGGGGGCAACTAATGAAAAACTGTTTTTT CASSPGGATNEKLFF
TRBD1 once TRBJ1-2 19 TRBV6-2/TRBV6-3 TGTGCCAGCAGCAGTTACGGGCGTGGACAGGGGATTGCTAACTATGGCTACACCTTC CASSSYGRGQGIANYGYTF
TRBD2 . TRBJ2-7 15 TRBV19 TGTGCCAGTAGTGCTATGGCGGGGGGGCCCTACGAGCAGTACTTC CASSAMAGGPYEQYF
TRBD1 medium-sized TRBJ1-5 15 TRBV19 TGTGCCAGTAGTTTGGCAGGGGGTCTTAAGCAGCCCCAGCATTTT CASSLAGGLKQPQHF
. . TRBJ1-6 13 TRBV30 TGTGCCTGGCGGGACACCTATAATTCACCCCTCCACTTT CAWRDTYNSPLHF
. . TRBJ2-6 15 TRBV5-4 TGTGCCAGCACTCGTGGTCTCTCTGGGGCCAACGTCCTGACTTTC CASTRGLSGANVLTF
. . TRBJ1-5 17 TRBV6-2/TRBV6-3 TGTGCCAGCAGTACGGGCGGGCTAAGCTTTTTCAATCAGCCCCAGCATTTT CASSTGGLSFFNQPQHF
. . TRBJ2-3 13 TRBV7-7 TGTGCCAGCAGCTTAGGCGGGCTTGATACGCAGTATTTT CASSLGGLDTQYF
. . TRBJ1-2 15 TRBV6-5 TGTGCCAGCAGGGAGCGGGGGGGGCTGAACTATGGCTACACCTTC CASRERGGLNYGYTF
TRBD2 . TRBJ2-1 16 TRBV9 TGTGCCAGCAGCGTAGGGGTAGCGGGGCATTACAATGAGCAGTTCTTC CASSVGVAGHYNEQFF
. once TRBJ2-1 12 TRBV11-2 TGTGCCAGCAGCCCCACCGGGAATGAGCAGTTCTTC CASSPTGNEQFF
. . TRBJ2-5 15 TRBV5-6 TGTGCCAGCCGACCAGGGAGGGGGCGCGAAGAGACCCAGTACTTC CASRPGRGREETQYF
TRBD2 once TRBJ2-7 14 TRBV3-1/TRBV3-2 TGTGCCAGCAGCCAAGTGCGGGGGGCTAACGAGCAGTACTTC CASSQVRGANEQYF
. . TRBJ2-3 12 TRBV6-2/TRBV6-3 TGTGCCAGCAGTGTGCAACAGGTTCAGCAGTATTTT CASSVQQVQQYF
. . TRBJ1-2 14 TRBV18 TGTGCCAGCTCACCATCTGAGACAGTCTATGGCTACACCTTC CASSPSETVYGYTF
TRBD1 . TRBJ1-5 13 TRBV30 TGTGCCTGGAGTGGGACAGGGGATCAGCCCCAGCATTTT CAWSGTGDQPQHF